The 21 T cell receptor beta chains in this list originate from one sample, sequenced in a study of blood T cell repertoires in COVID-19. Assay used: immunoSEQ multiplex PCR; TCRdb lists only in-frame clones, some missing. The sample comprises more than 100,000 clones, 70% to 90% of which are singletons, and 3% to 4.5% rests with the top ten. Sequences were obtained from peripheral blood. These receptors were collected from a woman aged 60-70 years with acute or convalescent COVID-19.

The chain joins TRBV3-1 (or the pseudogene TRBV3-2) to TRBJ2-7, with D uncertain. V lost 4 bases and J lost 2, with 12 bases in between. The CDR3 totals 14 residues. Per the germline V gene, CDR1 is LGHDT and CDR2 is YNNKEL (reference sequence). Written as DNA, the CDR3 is TGTGCCAGCAGCCGCCGACTTGTGGCCTACGAGCAGTACGTC. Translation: CASSRRLVAYEQYV.

The CDR3 DNA follows: TGTGCCAGCAGACCGTTCTCCAGATATAGCGGGAGGGGAAGCACAGATACGCAGTATTTT. Residues: CASRPFSRYSGRGSTDTQYF. This rearrangement joins TRBV27 to TRBJ2-3; 11 bases fit TRBD2. V trimming: 6 bases; J trimming: 0 bases; junction bases outside the gene matches: 17. Germline values: CDR1 MNHEY, CDR2 SMNVEV (reference sequence). The CDR3 is made up of 20 amino acids.

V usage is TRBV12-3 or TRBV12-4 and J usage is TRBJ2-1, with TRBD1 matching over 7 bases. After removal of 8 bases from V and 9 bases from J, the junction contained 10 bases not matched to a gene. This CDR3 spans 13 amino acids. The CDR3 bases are TGTGCCAGCGTTGAGGGGGCAAGGCGTGAGCAGTTCTTC. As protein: CASVEGARREQFF.

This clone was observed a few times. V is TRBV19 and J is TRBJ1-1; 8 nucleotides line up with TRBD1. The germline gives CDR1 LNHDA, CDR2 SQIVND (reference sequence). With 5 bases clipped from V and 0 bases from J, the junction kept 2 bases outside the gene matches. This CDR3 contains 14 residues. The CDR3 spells CASSLGQVNTEAFF. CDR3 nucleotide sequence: TGTGCCAGTAGTCTGGGACAGGTGAACACTGAAGCTTTCTTT.

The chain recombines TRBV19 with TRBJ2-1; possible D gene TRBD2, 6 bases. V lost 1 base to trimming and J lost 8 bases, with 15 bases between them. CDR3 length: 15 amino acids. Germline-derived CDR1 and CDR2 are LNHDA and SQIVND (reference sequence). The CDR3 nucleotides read TGTGCCAGTAGTATAGGAAGGATCGAGCGGGATGAGCAGTTCTTC. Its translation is CASSIGRIERDEQFF.

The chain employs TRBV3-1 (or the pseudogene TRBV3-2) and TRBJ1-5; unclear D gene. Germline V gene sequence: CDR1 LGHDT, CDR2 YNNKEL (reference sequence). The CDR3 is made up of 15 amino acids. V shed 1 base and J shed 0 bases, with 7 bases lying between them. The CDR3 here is CASSQGHYSNQPQHF. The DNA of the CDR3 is TGTGCCAGCAGCCAAGGTCACTATAGCAATCAGCCCCAGCATTTT.

This CDR3 is CASSSPGAEAFF. CDR3 sequence (DNA): TGTGCCAGCAGTTCTCCGGGAGCTGAAGCTTTCTTT. The rearrangement uses TRBV6-2 or TRBV6-3 and TRBJ1-1; the D is unclear. CDR1 MNHEY and CDR2 SVGEGT come from the germline V gene. Deletions cut 4 bases from V and 6 bases from J, with 9 bases between. CDR3 length: 12 amino acids.

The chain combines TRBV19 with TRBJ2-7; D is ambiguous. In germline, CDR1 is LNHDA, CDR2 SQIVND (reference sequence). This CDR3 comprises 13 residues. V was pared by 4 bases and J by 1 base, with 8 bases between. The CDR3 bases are TGTGCCAGTAGTAATCCGGGTTCCTACGAGCAGTACTTC. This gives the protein CASSNPGSYEQYF.

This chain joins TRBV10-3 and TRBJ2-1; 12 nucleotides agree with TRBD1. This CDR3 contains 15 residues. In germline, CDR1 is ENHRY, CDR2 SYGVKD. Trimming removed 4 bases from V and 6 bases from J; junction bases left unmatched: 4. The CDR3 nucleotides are TGTGCCATCAGTGGAGGGACAGGGGGCATCAATGAGCAGTTCTTC. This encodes CAISGGTGGINEQFF.

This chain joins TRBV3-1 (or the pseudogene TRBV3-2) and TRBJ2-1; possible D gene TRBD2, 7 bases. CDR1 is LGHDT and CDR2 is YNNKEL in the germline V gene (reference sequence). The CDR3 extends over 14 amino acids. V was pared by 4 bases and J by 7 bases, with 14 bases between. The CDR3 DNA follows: TGTGCCAGCAGCCCACGGGGGGCCCGTAATGAGCAGTTCTTC. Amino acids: CASSPRGARNEQFF.

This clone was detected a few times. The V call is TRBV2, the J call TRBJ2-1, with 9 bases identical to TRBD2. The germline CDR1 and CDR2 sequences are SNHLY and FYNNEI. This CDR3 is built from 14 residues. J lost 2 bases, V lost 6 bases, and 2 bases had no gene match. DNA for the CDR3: TGTGCCAGCAGACGACTAGCGGCCTACAATGAGCAGTTCTTC. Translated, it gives CASRRLAAYNEQFF.

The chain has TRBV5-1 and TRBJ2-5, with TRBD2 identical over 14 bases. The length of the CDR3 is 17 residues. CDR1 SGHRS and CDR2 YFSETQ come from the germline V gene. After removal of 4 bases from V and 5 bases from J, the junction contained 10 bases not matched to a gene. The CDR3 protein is CASSKGLAGERGETQYF. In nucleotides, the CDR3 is TGCGCCAGCAGCAAGGGACTAGCGGGAGAAAGGGGGGAGACCCAGTACTTC.

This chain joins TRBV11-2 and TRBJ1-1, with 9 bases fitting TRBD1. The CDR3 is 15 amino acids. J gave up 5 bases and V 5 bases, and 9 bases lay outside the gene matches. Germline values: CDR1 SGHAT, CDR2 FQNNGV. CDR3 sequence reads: CASSQTGGEGTEAFF. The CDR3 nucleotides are TGTGCCAGCAGCCAAACAGGGGGCGAAGGGACTGAAGCTTTCTTT. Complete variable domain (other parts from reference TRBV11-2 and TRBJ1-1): EAGVAQSPRYKIIEKRQSVAFWCNPISGHATLYWYQQILGQGPKLLIQFQNNGVVDDSQLPKDRFSAERLKGVDSTLKIQPAKLEDSAVYLCASSQTGGEGTEAFFGQGTRLTVV.

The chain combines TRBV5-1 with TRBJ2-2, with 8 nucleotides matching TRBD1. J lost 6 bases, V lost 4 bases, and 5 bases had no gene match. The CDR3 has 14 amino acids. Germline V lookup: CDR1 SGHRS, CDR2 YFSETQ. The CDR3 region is CASSAGGAPGELFF. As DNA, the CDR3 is TGCGCCAGCAGCGCAGGGGGCGCCCCCGGGGAGCTGTTTTTT.

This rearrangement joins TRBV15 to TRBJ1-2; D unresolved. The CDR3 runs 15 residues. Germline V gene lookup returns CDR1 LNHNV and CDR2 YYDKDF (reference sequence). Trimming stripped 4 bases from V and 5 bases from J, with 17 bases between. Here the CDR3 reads CATSIGGPRPYGYTF. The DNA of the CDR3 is TGTGCCACCAGCATCGGAGGCCCGAGGCCTTATGGCTACACCTTC.

CDR3 sequence: CASRDRSDEKLFF. As DNA, the CDR3 is TGTGCCAGCAGGGACAGGTCAGATGAAAAACTGTTTTTT. The chain is built from TRBV2 and TRBJ1-4; 7 bases align to TRBD1. The CDR3 is made up of 13 amino acids. The ends lost 6 bases at V and 6 bases at J; junction bases unmatched: 4. Germline CDR1 and CDR2: SNHLY and FYNNEI.

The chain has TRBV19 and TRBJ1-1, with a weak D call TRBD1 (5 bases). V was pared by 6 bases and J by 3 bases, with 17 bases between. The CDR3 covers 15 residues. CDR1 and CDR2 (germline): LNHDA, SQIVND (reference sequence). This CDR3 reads CASSYSSVGHTEAFF. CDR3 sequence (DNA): TGTGCCAGTAGCTACTCTTCGGTGGGGCACACTGAAGCTTTCTTT.

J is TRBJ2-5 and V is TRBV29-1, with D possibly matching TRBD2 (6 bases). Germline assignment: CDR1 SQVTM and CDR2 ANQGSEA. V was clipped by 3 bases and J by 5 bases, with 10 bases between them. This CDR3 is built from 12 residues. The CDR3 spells CSVDFGGETQYF. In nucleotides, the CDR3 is TGCAGCGTTGACTTTGGGGGGGAGACCCAGTACTTC.

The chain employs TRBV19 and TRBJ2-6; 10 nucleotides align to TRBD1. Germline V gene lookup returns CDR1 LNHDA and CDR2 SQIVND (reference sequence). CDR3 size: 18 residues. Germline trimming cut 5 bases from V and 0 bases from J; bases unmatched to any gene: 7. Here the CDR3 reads CASSSTGGTTSGANVLTF. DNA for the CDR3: TGTGCCAGTAGTTCGACAGGGGGCACAACCTCTGGGGCCAACGTCCTGACTTTC.

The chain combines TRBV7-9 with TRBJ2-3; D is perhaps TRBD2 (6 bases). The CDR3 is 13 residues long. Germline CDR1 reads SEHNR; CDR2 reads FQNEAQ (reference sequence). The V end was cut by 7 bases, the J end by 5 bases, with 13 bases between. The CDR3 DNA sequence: TGTGCCAGCATAACGGGAGTTCGAGATACGCAGTATTTT. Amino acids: CASITGVRDTQYF.

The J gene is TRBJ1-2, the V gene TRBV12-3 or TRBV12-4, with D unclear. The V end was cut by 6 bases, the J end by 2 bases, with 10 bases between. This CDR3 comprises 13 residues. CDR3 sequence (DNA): TGTGCCAGCAGCCTAGATGTAAACTATGGCTACACCTTC. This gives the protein CASSLDVNYGYTF.